Included here is one T cell receptor (beta chain) sequence, with context. Its target is unknown. This sample was taken from a study of cytomegalovirus exposure and HLA in healthy donors. PCR used 60 Vbeta primers and 13 Jbeta primers. Sequencing used immunoSEQ multiplex PCR; TCRdb keeps in-frame clones, though not all of them. This repertoire shows about 160,000 clones, roughly 80% found once; its top ten account for 3.5% to 4.5%. The CDR3 totals 13 residues. The germline V gene encodes CDR1 SQVTM and CDR2 ANQGSEA. V was pared by 4 bases and J by 1 base, with 9 bases between. Donors were ostensibly healthy at sampling, although undocumented immune exposures were probable. Study-wide results and caveats: Three CMV-associated chains proved CMV antigen-specific in vitro.

Sequencing used PBMCs. The chain employs TRBV29-1 and TRBJ2-3, with D maybe TRBD1 (6 bases). This clonotype originated in a young man in good health and CMV-seropositive. The CDR3 spells CSVATGGTDTQYF. The DNA for the CDR3 is TGCAGCGTTGCGACAGGTGGCACAGATACGCAGTATTTT.